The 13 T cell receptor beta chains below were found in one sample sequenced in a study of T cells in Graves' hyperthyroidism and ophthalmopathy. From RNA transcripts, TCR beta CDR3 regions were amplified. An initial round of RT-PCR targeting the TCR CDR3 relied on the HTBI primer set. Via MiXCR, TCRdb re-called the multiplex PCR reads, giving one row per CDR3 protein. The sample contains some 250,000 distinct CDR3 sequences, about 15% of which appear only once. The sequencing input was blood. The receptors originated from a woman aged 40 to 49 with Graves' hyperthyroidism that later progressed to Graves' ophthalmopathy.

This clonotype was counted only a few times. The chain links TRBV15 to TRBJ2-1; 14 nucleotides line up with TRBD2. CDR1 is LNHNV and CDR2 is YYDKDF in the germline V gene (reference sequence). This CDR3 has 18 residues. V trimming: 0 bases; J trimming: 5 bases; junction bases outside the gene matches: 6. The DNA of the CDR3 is TGTGCCACCAGCAGAGATGGGACTAGCGGGAGTTTTAACAATGAGCAGTTCTTC. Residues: CATSRDGTSGSFNNEQFF.

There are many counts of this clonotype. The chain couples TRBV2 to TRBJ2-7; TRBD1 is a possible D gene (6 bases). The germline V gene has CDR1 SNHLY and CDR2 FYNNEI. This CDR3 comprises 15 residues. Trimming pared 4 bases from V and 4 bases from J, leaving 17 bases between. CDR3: CASSARGTGRYEQYF. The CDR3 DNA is TGTGCCAGCAGTGCTCGAGGCACAGGGCGGTACGAGCAGTACTTC.

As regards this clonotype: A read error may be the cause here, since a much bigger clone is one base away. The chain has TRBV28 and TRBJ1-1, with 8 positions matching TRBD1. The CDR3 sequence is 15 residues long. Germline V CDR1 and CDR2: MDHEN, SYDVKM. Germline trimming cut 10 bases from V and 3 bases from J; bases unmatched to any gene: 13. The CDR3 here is CANSPGDRFHTEAFF. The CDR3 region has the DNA TGTGCCAACAGCCCTGGGGACAGGTTTCACACTGAAGCTTTCTTT.

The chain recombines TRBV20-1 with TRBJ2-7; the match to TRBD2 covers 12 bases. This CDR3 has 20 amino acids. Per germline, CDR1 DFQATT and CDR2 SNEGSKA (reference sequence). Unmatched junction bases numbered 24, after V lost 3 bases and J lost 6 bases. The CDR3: CSARDRTRTRLAGEVAEQYF. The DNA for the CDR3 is TGCAGTGCTAGGGACAGAACTCGTACCAGACTAGCGGGAGAGGTCGCCGAGCAGTACTTC.

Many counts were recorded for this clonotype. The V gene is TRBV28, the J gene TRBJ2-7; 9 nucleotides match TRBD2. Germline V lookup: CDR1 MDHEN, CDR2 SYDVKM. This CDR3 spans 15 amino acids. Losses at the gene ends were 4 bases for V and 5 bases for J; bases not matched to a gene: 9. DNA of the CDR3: TGTGCCAGCAGTTCAGGGCGGGAGGGCCGACACGAGCAGTACTTC. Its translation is CASSSGREGRHEQYF.

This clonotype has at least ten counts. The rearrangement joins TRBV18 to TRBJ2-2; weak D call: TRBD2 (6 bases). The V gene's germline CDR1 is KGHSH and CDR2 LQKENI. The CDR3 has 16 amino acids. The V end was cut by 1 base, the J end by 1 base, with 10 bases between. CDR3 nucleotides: TGTGCCAGCTCACCACTCCCGGGACTGAACACCGGGGAGCTGTTTTTT. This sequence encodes CASSPLPGLNTGELFF.

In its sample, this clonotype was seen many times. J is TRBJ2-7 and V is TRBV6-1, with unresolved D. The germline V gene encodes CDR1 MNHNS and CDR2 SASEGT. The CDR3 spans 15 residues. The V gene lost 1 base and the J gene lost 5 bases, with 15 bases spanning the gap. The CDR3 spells CASSEGQISVHEQYF. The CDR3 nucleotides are TGTGCCAGCAGTGAAGGTCAGATCTCGGTTCACGAGCAGTACTTC.

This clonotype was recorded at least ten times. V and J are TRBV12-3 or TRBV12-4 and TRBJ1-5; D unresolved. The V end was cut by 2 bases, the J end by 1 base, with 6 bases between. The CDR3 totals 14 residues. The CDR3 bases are TGTGCCAGCAGTTTAAGAGGGAGCAATCAGCCCCAGCATTTT. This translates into CASSLRGSNQPQHF.

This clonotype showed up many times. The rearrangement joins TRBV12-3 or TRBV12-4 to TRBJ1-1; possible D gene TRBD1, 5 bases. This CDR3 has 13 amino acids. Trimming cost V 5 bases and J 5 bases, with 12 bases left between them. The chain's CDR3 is CASSRLEGTEAFF. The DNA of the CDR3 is TGTGCCAGCAGTCGACTCGAGGGGACTGAAGCTTTCTTT.

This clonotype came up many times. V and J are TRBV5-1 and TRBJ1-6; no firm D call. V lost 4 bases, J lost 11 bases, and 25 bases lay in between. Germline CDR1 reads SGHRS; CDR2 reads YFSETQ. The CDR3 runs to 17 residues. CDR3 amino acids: CASSSATWLGDPTPLHF. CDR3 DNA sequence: TGCGCCAGCAGCAGCGCGACCTGGCTCGGGGATCCGACACCCCTCCACTTT.

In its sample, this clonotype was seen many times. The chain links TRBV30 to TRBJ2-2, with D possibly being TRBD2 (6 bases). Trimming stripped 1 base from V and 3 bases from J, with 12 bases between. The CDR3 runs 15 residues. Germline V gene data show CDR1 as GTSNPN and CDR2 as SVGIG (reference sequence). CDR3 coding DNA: TGTGCCTGGAGTGCCGGGACTTTATACACCGGGGAGCTGTTTTTT. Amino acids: CAWSAGTLYTGELFF.

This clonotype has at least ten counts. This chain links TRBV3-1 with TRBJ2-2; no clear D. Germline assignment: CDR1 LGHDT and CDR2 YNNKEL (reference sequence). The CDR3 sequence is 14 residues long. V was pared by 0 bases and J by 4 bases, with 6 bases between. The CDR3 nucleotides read TGTGCCAGCAGCCAAGATTATGTCACCGGGGAGCTGTTTTTT. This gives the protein CASSQDYVTGELFF.

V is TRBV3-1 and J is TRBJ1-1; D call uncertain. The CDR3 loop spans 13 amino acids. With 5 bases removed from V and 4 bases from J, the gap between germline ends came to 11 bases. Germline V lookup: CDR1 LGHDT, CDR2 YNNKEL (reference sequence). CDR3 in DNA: TGTGCCAGCAGCTATGGAGGGCCCACTGAAGCTTTCTTT. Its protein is CASSYGGPTEAFF.